This passage covers 17 T cell receptor beta chains from one sample sequenced in a study of a mutant IDH1 vaccine in newly diagnosed glioma. These receptors' targets are unknown. Specified time point: week 47, end of study. Vaccination comprised doses that each held 300 ug of mutant IDH1 20-mer peptide, plus topical imiquimod. The method was immunoSEQ multiplex PCR; TCRdb's version includes in-frame clones alone and lacks a portion of them. This table has approximately 56,000 clones, approximately 71% appearing once. The source material was PBMCs, sampled from a glioma patient whose treatment included an IDH1 peptide vaccine. The receptors originated from a man between 50 and 59 years old with glioma.

This clone occurred a few times. This chain connects TRBV5-4 to TRBJ2-4; TRBD2 might be the D (6 bases). The CDR3 is 15 amino acids. V lost 6 bases and J lost 7, with 20 bases in between. Germline V gene lookup returns CDR1 SGHNT and CDR2 YYREEE (reference sequence). The CDR3 reads CASTPGGSPSNIQYF. CDR3 nucleotides: TGTGCCAGCACCCCCGGGGGTTCTCCCTCCAACATTCAGTACTTC.

The V and J genes are TRBV6-5 and TRBJ1-2; perhaps TRBD1 as D (5 bases). Looked up from germline, CDR1 is MNHEY and CDR2 is SVGAGI. The CDR3 is 13 amino acids. V dropped 10 bases and J dropped 2 bases, with 14 bases sitting between them. CDR3 in DNA: TGTGCCACGAAACGGGACCCAAACTATGGCTACACCTTC. Protein: CATKRDPNYGYTF.

CDR3 nucleotides: TGTGCCAGCAGGGAACAGGGGGCGCGGAACTATGGCTACACCTTC. This encodes CASREQGARNYGYTF. J is TRBJ1-2 and V is TRBV6-5; 9 bases map to TRBD1. CDR1 is MNHEY and CDR2 is SVGAGI in the germline V gene. The CDR3 sequence is 15 residues long. The J segment lost 2 bases and the V segment lost 6 bases, leaving 7 bases of the junction unmatched.

The V call is TRBV19, the J call TRBJ2-3; D is uncertain. V dropped 5 bases and J dropped 4 bases, with 13 bases sitting between them. The CDR3 sequence is 14 residues long. CDR1 LNHDA and CDR2 SQIVND come from the germline V gene (reference sequence). The CDR3 sequence: CASSLTGRSDTQYF. The CDR3 DNA reads TGTGCCAGTAGTCTGACCGGTAGGTCAGATACGCAGTATTTT.

The rearrangement joins TRBV7-9 to TRBJ2-7, with TRBD2 as a possible D gene (5 bases). The germline V gene encodes CDR1 SEHNR and CDR2 FQNEAQ (reference sequence). The CDR3 totals 15 residues. Trimming pared 5 bases from V and 1 base from J, leaving 15 bases between. This CDR3 is CASSQPWGVSYEQYF. CDR3 sequence (DNA): TGTGCCAGCAGCCAACCATGGGGAGTTTCCTACGAGCAGTACTTC.

CDR3 residues: CASSKAGLHGYTF. As DNA, the CDR3 is TGTGCCAGCAGCAAAGCGGGTCTCCATGGCTACACCTTC. V is TRBV21-1 and J is TRBJ1-2. TRBV21-1 is given as a pseudogene. The CDR3 is 13 residues long.

The chain uses TRBV27 and TRBJ1-5; D is perhaps TRBD1 (5 bases). Germline V gene sequence: CDR1 MNHEY, CDR2 SMNVEV (reference sequence). V lost 8 bases and J lost 9, with 23 bases in between. The CDR3 is made up of 15 amino acids. CDR3 in amino acids: CASGQPNSLGAPQHF. CDR3 coding DNA: TGTGCCAGCGGGCAACCAAACAGCCTTGGGGCGCCCCAGCATTTT.

This clone was counted once. This chain links TRBV30 with TRBJ1-1, with D possibly being TRBD1 (5 bases). V dropped 2 bases and J dropped 3 bases, with 16 bases sitting between them. CDR1 GTSNPN and CDR2 SVGIG come from the germline V gene (reference sequence). The CDR3 contains 15 residues. The CDR3 DNA is TGTGCCTGGAGTCCCGGGGACGCGGGCGACACTGAAGCTTTCTTT. Encoded protein: CAWSPGDAGDTEAFF.

V gene TRBV6-6 combines with J gene TRBJ1-3, with 9 bases lining up with TRBD1. After removal of 4 bases from V and 3 bases from J, the junction contained 7 bases not matched to a gene. Germline V gene data show CDR1 as MNHNY and CDR2 as SVGAGI (reference sequence). The CDR3 length is 16 residues. The CDR3 nucleotides read TGTGCCAGCAGTTTCCTACAGGGGGCCGGTGGAAACACCATATATTTT. It codes for CASSFLQGAGGNTIYF.

This clone has only one observation. The chain links TRBV5-1 to TRBJ2-7; D remains ambiguous. From germline, CDR1 is SGHRS and CDR2 YFSETQ. The CDR3 contains 14 residues. Trimming took 2 bases from V and 2 from J, leaving 11 bases between them. In nucleotides, the CDR3 is TGCGCCAGCAGCTTCGGCGTTTCTACCTACGAGCAGTACTTC. It specifies CASSFGVSTYEQYF.

The sample holds one count of this clone. This rearrangement joins TRBV5-4 to TRBJ2-1; D may correspond to TRBD1 or TRBD2 (6 bases each). The CDR3 runs 15 residues. Germline V gene lookup returns CDR1 SGHNT and CDR2 YYREEE (reference sequence). V was pared by 0 bases and J by 2 bases, with 9 bases between. DNA for the CDR3: TGTGCCAGCAGCTTGGAGGGGGGAACCTACAATGAGCAGTTCTTC. The encoded protein is CASSLEGGTYNEQFF.

This chain uses TRBV5-1 with TRBJ2-5; D is possibly TRBD2 (5 bases). Germline loops: CDR1 SGHRS, CDR2 YFSETQ. The CDR3 extends over 14 amino acids. The V gene lost 0 bases and the J gene lost 0 bases, with 6 bases spanning the gap. CDR3 sequence reads: CASSLGRYQETQYF. CDR3 bases: TGCGCCAGCAGCTTGGGGAGGTACCAAGAGACCCAGTACTTC.

This chain joins TRBV4-2 and TRBJ1-2, with D maybe TRBD1 (6 bases). Trimming removed 0 bases from V and 3 bases from J, with 11 bases in between. The CDR3 has 15 amino acids. Looked up from germline, CDR1 is LGHNA and CDR2 is YNFKEQ. In DNA form, the CDR3 reads TGTGCCAGCAGCCAAGAGATGGAGGGGGACTATGGCTACACCTTC. It is translated as CASSQEMEGDYGYTF.

The chain employs TRBV6-6 and TRBJ2-7; D is perhaps TRBD2 (6 bases). Between the trimmed V and J ends, which lost 8 bases and 3 bases, there was a span of 11 bases. Per the germline V gene, CDR1 is MNHNY and CDR2 is SVGAGI (reference sequence). The CDR3 loop spans 12 amino acids. CDR3 protein: CASGDGGYEQYF. DNA for the CDR3: TGTGCCAGCGGAGACGGGGGCTACGAGCAGTACTTC.

The chain uses TRBV5-4 and TRBJ2-3, with D hard to call. This CDR3 has 13 residues. V was cut by 4 bases and J by 5 bases, with 11 bases left in between. Germline CDR1 SGHNT, CDR2 YYREEE (reference sequence). The CDR3 region is CASSPDERDTQYF. CDR3 nucleotides: TGTGCCAGCAGCCCGGACGAACGAGATACGCAGTATTTT.

The rearrangement links TRBV5-5 to TRBJ2-7; a weak D match, TRBD1 (5 bases). The germline V and J ends were trimmed by 2 bases and 4 bases, with 10 bases remaining between them. CDR3 length: 13 residues. Germline V gene lookup returns CDR1 SGHKS and CDR2 YYEKEE (reference sequence). CDR3 loop: CASSLPRVYEQYF. The DNA for the CDR3 is TGTGCCAGCAGCTTACCCAGGGTTTACGAGCAGTACTTC.

The V and J genes are TRBV2 and TRBJ2-1; D call uncertain. This CDR3 region has 10 residues. The V end was cut by 7 bases, the J end by 7 bases, with 5 bases between. CDR1 is SNHLY, CDR2 FYNNEI, per germline. CDR3 sequence: CASKGNEQFF. The DNA of the CDR3 is TGTGCCAGCAAAGGAAATGAGCAGTTCTTC.